This paragraph reports one TCR beta chain. This entry comes from a study of tumor and adjacent non-tumor tissue in lung cancer. A modified ARM-PCR protocol with three rounds of nested PCR amplified TCRbeta. TCRdb processed the multiplex PCR reads anew with MiXCR; each CDR3 protein has one entry. Counted here are about 68,000 distinct CDR3 sequences, about 60% occurring once; the ten biggest clones make up around 21%. The CDR3 totals 15 residues. Germline V gene lookup returns CDR1 SGHRS and CDR2 YFSETQ. Trimming removed 6 bases at V and 5 bases at J, with 15 bases between. This sample's RNA came from whole unsorted tissue.

Sequenced input: lung tumor tissue. The chain uses TRBV5-1 and TRBJ1-6; D remains unclear. The sequence came from a man in his forties or fifties with non-small cell lung cancer. The CDR3 sequence is CASTTRIMDNSPLHF. The CDR3 nucleotides are TGCGCCAGCACTACGAGGATAATGGATAATTCACCCCTCCACTTT.